These 18 T cell receptor beta chains share one sample of origin, sequenced in a study of early T cells in non-severe SARS-CoV-2 infection. TCRdb reprocessed the 5' RACE reads with MiXCR, giving one entry per CDR3 protein. The sample lists tens of thousands of distinct CDR3 sequences; 14% to 15% were seen once. Sequenced: whole blood. These receptors were taken from an adult who was a healthcare worker with PCR-confirmed SARS-CoV-2 infection or an uninfected control (not recorded which).

The rearrangement uses TRBV5-1 and TRBJ2-5; D unresolved. V lost 5 bases to trimming and J lost 1 base, with 9 bases between them. This CDR3 comprises 13 residues. In germline, CDR1 is SGHRS, CDR2 YFSETQ. The CDR3 nucleotides are TGCGCCAGCAGTTACGGTATCCAAGAGACCCAGTACTTC. Its protein is CASSYGIQETQYF.

V gene TRBV20-1 combines with J gene TRBJ2-3, with TRBD1 matching 7 bases. The CDR3 consists of 14 residues. The germline V gene encodes CDR1 DFQATT and CDR2 SNEGSKA (reference sequence). V dropped 6 bases and J dropped 0; count of bases not matched to a gene: 6. CDR3 nucleotide sequence: TGCAGTGCCCTTACCAGGGGGAGCACAGATACGCAGTATTTT. This encodes CSALTRGSTDTQYF.

Many counts were recorded for this clonotype. The chain employs TRBV6-6 and TRBJ2-1; D is undetermined. Trimming removed 5 bases from V and 7 bases from J, with 9 bases in between. The germline gives CDR1 MNHNY, CDR2 SVGAGI (reference sequence). This CDR3 has 12 amino acids. DNA of the CDR3: TGTGCCAGCAGTCAAGTGGGAAATGAGCAGTTCTTC. Translating it yields CASSQVGNEQFF.

This clonotype was recorded a few times. The V and J genes are TRBV5-1 and TRBJ2-3, with D hard to call. This CDR3 has 14 residues. V dropped 7 bases and J dropped 4 bases, with 16 bases sitting between them. Germline CDR1 and CDR2: SGHRS and YFSETQ. The CDR3 is CASQMRPTADTQYF. CDR3 DNA: TGCGCCAGCCAGATGAGACCTACCGCAGATACGCAGTATTTT.

This clonotype has only a few counts. The chain recombines TRBV10-2 with TRBJ2-7; D possibly corresponds to TRBD2 (5 bases). The CDR3 extends over 13 amino acids. The V gene lost 5 bases and the J gene lost 3 bases, with 11 bases spanning the gap. Germline lookup yields CDR1 WSHSY and CDR2 SAAADI. This chain's CDR3 is CASSNLRGYEQYF. CDR3 bases: TGCGCCAGCAGTAACCTTCGGGGCTACGAGCAGTACTTC.

The chain joins TRBV28 to TRBJ1-6; TRBD1 might be the D (5 bases). Trimming cost V 5 bases and J 10 bases, with 12 bases left between them. The germline V gene has CDR1 MDHEN and CDR2 SYDVKM. There are 13 residues in the CDR3. The CDR3 loop is CASSTGPGSPLHF. CDR3 coding DNA: TGTGCCAGCAGTACAGGCCCTGGGTCACCCCTCCACTTT.

This clonotype has just a few counts. The chain is built from TRBV20-1 and TRBJ1-1, with 8 bases matching TRBD1. The V segment lost 7 bases and the J segment 3 bases; nucleotides outside the gene matches: 7. The CDR3 length is 13 residues. Germline V CDR1 and CDR2: DFQATT, SNEGSKA (reference sequence). The CDR3 DNA is TGCAGTGTCTCACAGGGGGTGGACACTGAAGCTTTCTTT. Its translation: CSVSQGVDTEAFF.

The rearrangement uses TRBV20-1 and TRBJ2-1, with 12 bases matching TRBD2. The length of the CDR3 is 14 residues. Germline V gene sequence: CDR1 DFQATT, CDR2 SNEGSKA (reference sequence). J lost 6 bases, V lost 6 bases, and 6 bases had no gene match. CDR3 loop: CSAETSGSFNEQFF. CDR3 coding DNA: TGCAGTGCGGAGACTAGCGGGAGTTTCAATGAGCAGTTCTTC.

The chain couples TRBV4-2 to TRBJ2-6; 7 positions match TRBD2. J was trimmed by 1 base and V by 4 bases; bases with no gene match: 1. CDR1 is LGHNA, CDR2 YNFKEQ, per germline. The length of the CDR3 is 15 residues. CDR3: CASSREGSGANVLTF. CDR3 nucleotides: TGTGCCAGCAGCCGGGAGGGGTCTGGGGCCAACGTCCTGACTTTC.

This clonotype came up a few times. The V gene is TRBV6-6, the J gene TRBJ2-5; D might be TRBD1 or TRBD2, each matching 5 bases. Trimming cost V 5 bases and J 5 bases, with 15 bases left between them. Germline V CDR1 and CDR2: MNHNY, SVGAGI (reference sequence). This CDR3 comprises 14 residues. For the CDR3, the DNA is TGTGCCAGCAGTCCCCCGGGACCAGGCGAGACCCAGTACTTC. This codes for CASSPPGPGETQYF.

This clonotype occurred many times. The chain couples TRBV18 to TRBJ2-1; maybe TRBD1 (7 bases). CDR1 and CDR2 (germline): KGHSH, LQKENI. CDR3 length: 12 residues. Trimming left V 2 bases short and J 12 bases short, with 11 bases between. For the CDR3, the DNA is TGTGCCAGCTCACCATGGAGGGACAGGCAGTTCTTC. It translates to CASSPWRDRQFF.

This clonotype has just a few counts. This chain links TRBV18 with TRBJ1-1; 9 nucleotides line up with TRBD1. CDR1 and CDR2 (germline): KGHSH, LQKENI. The CDR3 is 17 amino acids. V shed 3 bases and J 0 bases; nucleotides not matched to a gene: 8. CDR3 loop: CASSPNRDRALNTEAFF. CDR3 DNA sequence: TGTGCCAGCTCACCGAATCGGGACAGGGCGCTGAACACTGAAGCTTTCTTT.

The chain has TRBV5-1 and TRBJ2-5; 7 nucleotides line up with TRBD2. The CDR3 runs to 16 residues. Germline-derived CDR1 and CDR2 are SGHRS and YFSETQ. V shed 4 bases and J 0 bases; nucleotides not matched to a gene: 9. The CDR3 DNA reads TGCGCCAGCAGCACCGCTAGCGGTCCGTACCAAGAGACCCAGTACTTC. It yields the protein CASSTASGPYQETQYF.

In its sample, this clonotype was seen a few times. The rearrangement uses TRBV4-1 and TRBJ2-5; no firm D call. CDR1 and CDR2 (germline): MGHRA, YSYEKL. CDR3 size: 15 residues. Trimming cost V 1 base and J 2 bases, with 11 bases left between them. CDR3 in DNA: TGCGCCAGCAGCCAAGGTTGGGCGCCACAAGAGACCCAGTACTTC. Encoded protein: CASSQGWAPQETQYF.

The chain joins TRBV7-9 to TRBJ1-1, with unresolved D. CDR1 is SEHNR, CDR2 FQNEAQ, per germline (reference sequence). Deletions cut 3 bases from V and 8 bases from J, with 10 bases between. CDR3 size: 12 residues. The CDR3 bases are TGTGCCAGCAGCTTGGGTTTTCGGGAAGCTTTCTTT. Amino acids: CASSLGFREAFF.

The chain couples TRBV5-6 to TRBJ2-1, with D possibly being TRBD2 (6 bases). V was clipped by 4 bases and J by 8 bases, with 10 bases between them. This CDR3 has 12 residues. Germline V gives CDR1 SGHDT, CDR2 YYEEEE. CDR3 residues: CASSLGSHEQFF. As DNA, the CDR3 is TGTGCCAGCAGCCTCGGGAGCCATGAGCAGTTCTTC. The full variable domain, completed using reference TRBV5-6 and TRBJ2-1, is DAGVTQSPTHLIKTRGQQVTLRCSPKSGHDTVSWYQQALGQGPQFIFQYYEEEERQRGNFPDRFSGHQFPNYSSELNVNALLLGDSALYLCASSLGSHEQFFGPGTRLTVL.

This clonotype turned up a few times. The CDR3 spells CASSSRRGQVSEAFF. CDR3 coding DNA: TGTGCCAGCAGTTCCCGTAGGGGGCAAGTCTCTGAAGCTTTCTTT. The chain carries TRBV28 and TRBJ1-1; 7 bases line up with TRBD1. Trimming removed 4 bases from V and 6 bases from J; junction bases left unmatched: 11. Per germline, CDR1 MDHEN and CDR2 SYDVKM. This CDR3 comprises 15 residues.

This clonotype was picked up a small number of times. The CDR3 bases are TGTGCCAGCATTGGACGGAACACTGAAGCTTTCTTT. This translates into CASIGRNTEAFF. The chain joins TRBV28 to TRBJ1-1, with D unresolved. V was trimmed by 7 bases and J by 1 base, leaving 7 bases between them. The CDR3 covers 12 residues. CDR1 MDHEN and CDR2 SYDVKM come from the germline V gene.